This entry features one T cell receptor (beta chain) sequence. The antigen is unknown. This entry is derived from a study of graft-versus-host responses after intestinal transplantation. The wider study: Recipients received multivisceral, liver-intestinal, or isolated intestinal transplants. Recipients were all induced with anti-thymocyte globulin, then given tacrolimus and steroids for two to three years. Study-wide findings and caveats: Peak circulating GvH clone levels tracked with early post-transplant HvG declines. Recipient-marrow GvH clones were detected, some having first appeared in ileum or blood.

Data came from immunoSEQ multiplex PCR; TCRdb stores just in-frame clones and leaves some out. The sample consists of 75,000 to 100,000 clones, 91% of them appearing once. The V and J ends lost 0 bases and 4 bases, in that order; junction bases with no gene match: 8. The length of the CDR3 is 16 residues. CDR1 and CDR2 (germline): SGHRS, YFSETQ. The TCR sequence derives from a human donor who was the organ donor for an intestinal transplant. Specimen: unstimulated CD4+ T cells sorted from spleen or lymph node cells, collected before transplant. V is TRBV5-1 and J is TRBJ2-5; 8 nucleotides match TRBD2. Written as DNA, the CDR3 is TGCGCCAGCAGCTTGGGTGGTAGCGGGGTCTCAGAGACCCAGTACTTC. It encodes CASSLGGSGVSETQYF.